This T cell receptor (beta chain) was identified in a study of control samples from healthy donors and cancer patients. Trimming left V 4 bases short and J 1 base short, with 9 bases between. The CDR3 runs 13 residues. Germline CDR1 is SGHDT and CDR2 is YYEEEE. Generated by immunoSEQ multiplex PCR, the TCRdb table keeps only in-frame clones and is missing some. The table includes over 120,000 clones, about 93% detected once. This clone was picked up a small number of times. The receptor was derived from a man between 60 and 70 years old with colorectal cancer. This chain joins TRBV5-6 and TRBJ2-7, with D tentatively TRBD1 (5 bases). Sequenced: PBMCs. The CDR3 region is CASSGRASYEQYF. The CDR3 nucleotides read TGTGCCAGCAGCGGCAGGGCTTCCTACGAGCAGTACTTC.